This TCR beta chain was recorded in a study of glioma-infiltrating T cells after dendritic cell vaccination. Study summary: Three intradermal dendritic cell vaccine injections were given every two weeks. Study findings and constraints: Only a small number of patients had complete blood and tumor samples. Survival was not directly related to TCR clonality in these patients.

Time point defined: after dendritic cell vaccination, including at tumor progression/relapse. On this clone itself: The antigen is undetermined.

Primers: 60 V beta forward and 13 J beta reverse. Repertoires were generated with immunoSEQ multiplex PCR, while TCRdb's copy carries only in-frame clones and drops some. The table records almost 90,000 clones, less than 90% of them present only once. V gave up 7 bases and J gave up 4 bases, with 14 bases separating them. Germline V gene lookup returns CDR1 LNHDA and CDR2 SQIVND (reference sequence). CDR3 length: 14 residues. Sequences were derived from blood, sampled after dendritic cell vaccination. This chain joins TRBV19 and TRBJ1-5, with a weak D call TRBD1 (5 bases). This TCR derives from a human donor with glioblastoma. The DNA for the CDR3 is TGTGCCAGTACCCAGACACAGGAGAATCAGCCCCAGCATTTT. It specifies CASTQTQENQPQHF. The whole variable domain, remainder taken from reference TRBV19 and TRBJ1-5, is DGGITQSPKYLFRKEGQNVTLSCEQNLNHDAMYWYRQDPGQGLRLIYYSQIVNDFQKGDIAEGYSVSREKKESFPLTVTSAQKNPTAFYLCASTQTQENQPQHFGDGTRLSIL.